The 15 T cell receptor beta chains presented below share a single source sample, sequenced in a study of blood T cell repertoires in COVID-19. Clones were read by immunoSEQ multiplex PCR, and TCRdb kept only the in-frame ones, dropping some. The table has more than 50,000 clones, around 77% seen once. Source material: peripheral blood. These TCRs come from a human donor in a cohort sampled during active COVID-19.

The chain has TRBV4-3 and TRBJ2-7, with 8 bases that match TRBD1. CDR1 is LGHNA, CDR2 YSLEER, per germline. The trim removed 1 base at V and 1 base at J, leaving 6 bases unmatched. The CDR3 runs to 16 residues. The CDR3 reads CASSQVQGARSYEQYF. DNA of the CDR3: TGCGCCAGCAGCCAAGTTCAGGGGGCGCGATCCTACGAGCAGTACTTC.

The rearrangement uses TRBV30 and TRBJ1-6; D remains ambiguous. Germline CDR1 reads GTSNPN; CDR2 reads SVGIG (reference sequence). Trimming took off 2 bases at V and 7 bases at J, with 15 bases between the two ends. This CDR3 is 15 amino acids long. In nucleotides, the CDR3 is TGTGCCTGGAGTACCCCCGGACTGGGGAATTCACCCCTCCACTTT. It is translated as CAWSTPGLGNSPLHF.

This chain uses TRBV6-4 with TRBJ1-1, with D perhaps matching TRBD1 (5 bases). The CDR3 covers 14 residues. Trimming removed 4 bases from V and 1 base from J, with 10 bases in between. CDR1 and CDR2 from the germline V gene are MRHNA and SNTAGT. The CDR3 here is CASSVRRANTEAFF. CDR3 DNA: TGTGCCAGCAGTGTTCGCAGGGCGAACACTGAAGCTTTCTTT.

This clone occurred a few times. The CDR3 sequence is CASSPRGQPQHF. Written as DNA, the CDR3 is TGTGCCAGCAGCCCCCGTGGCCAGCCCCAGCATTTT. The chain carries TRBV3-1 (or the pseudogene TRBV3-2) and TRBJ1-5, with D unresolved. The V gene lost 4 bases and the J gene lost 7 bases, with 8 bases spanning the gap. This CDR3 region has 12 residues. Germline-derived CDR1 and CDR2 are LGHDT and YNNKEL (reference sequence).

The V and J genes are TRBV29-1 and TRBJ2-7, with D perhaps matching TRBD2 (6 bases). Germline CDR1 reads SQVTM; CDR2 reads ANQGSEA. V gave up 1 base and J gave up 1 base, with 11 bases separating them. The CDR3 sequence is 14 residues long. The CDR3 bases are TGCAGCGTTGAAGGGGGGGTAACGTCCTACGAGCAGTACTTC. This codes for CSVEGGVTSYEQYF.

The chain is built from TRBV7-9 and TRBJ2-3; 9 nucleotides agree with TRBD1. V lost 3 bases to trimming and J lost 7 bases; unmatched junction nucleotides: 8. The CDR3 is made up of 15 amino acids. Germline assignment: CDR1 SEHNR and CDR2 FQNEAQ (reference sequence). CDR3 coding DNA: TGTGCCAGCAGCTTGTGGGGGACAGGGTTCAATACGCAGTATTTT. It encodes CASSLWGTGFNTQYF. The full variable domain, its missing parts supplied by reference TRBV7-9 and TRBJ2-3, is DTGVSQNPRHKITKRGQNVTFRCDPISEHNRLYWYRQTLGQGPEFLTYFQNEAQLEKSRLLSDRFSAERPKGSFSTLEIQRTEQGDSAMYLCASSLWGTGFNTQYFGPGTRLTVL.

The chain links TRBV28 to TRBJ2-3, with 8 bases that match TRBD2. Germline values: CDR1 MDHEN, CDR2 SYDVKM. The CDR3 length is 13 residues. V lost 10 bases, J lost 2 bases, and 5 bases stayed unmatched. The CDR3 DNA is TGTGCCACCCCGGGAGGGGACACAGATACGCAGTATTTT. Amino acid sequence: CATPGGDTDTQYF.

This clone was recorded once. The chain links TRBV19 to TRBJ1-2, with D maybe TRBD1 (6 bases). Germline V gene lookup returns CDR1 LNHDA and CDR2 SQIVND (reference sequence). CDR3 length: 13 residues. V gave up 3 bases and J gave up 10 bases, with 15 bases separating them. The CDR3 DNA sequence: TGTGCCAGTAGTATCGGACAGATAACGTCCTACACCTTC. It specifies CASSIGQITSYTF. Based on the CDR3 plus reference TRBV19 and TRBJ1-2, the full variable domain is DGGITQSPKYLFRKEGQNVTLSCEQNLNHDAMYWYRQDPGQGLRLIYYSQIVNDFQKGDIAEGYSVSREKKESFPLTVTSAQKNPTAFYLCASSIGQITSYTFGSGTRLTVV.

This rearrangement joins TRBV7-6 to TRBJ2-2, with TRBD1 identical over 7 bases. The junction had 10 bases not matched to a gene; V was cut back by 5 bases and J by 4 bases. The CDR3 consists of 16 residues. Per germline, CDR1 SGHVS and CDR2 FNYEAQ. CDR3 bases: TGTGCCAGCAGCCACTCTGACAGGGAGAGCACCGGGGAGCTGTTTTTT. Protein sequence: CASSHSDRESTGELFF.

The chain carries TRBV5-6 and TRBJ2-7, with unresolved D. With 0 bases removed from V and 5 bases from J, the gap between germline ends came to 15 bases. The CDR3 has 15 residues. Per germline, CDR1 SGHDT and CDR2 YYEEEE. The chain's CDR3 is CASSLAGPALNEQYF. CDR3 coding DNA: TGTGCCAGCAGCTTGGCTGGGCCCGCCTTGAACGAGCAGTACTTC.

This chain links TRBV24-1 with TRBJ1-5; 7 bases are shared with TRBD1. J lost 6 bases, V lost 5 bases, and 6 bases had no gene match. The CDR3 extends over 14 amino acids. Per the germline V gene, CDR1 is KGHDR and CDR2 is SFDVKD. In DNA form, the CDR3 reads TGTGCCACCAGTGGGCAGGGGGTGACTCAGCCCCAGCATTTT. It encodes CATSGQGVTQPQHF.

The chain uses TRBV10-1 and TRBJ1-2; tentatively, D is TRBD1 (5 bases). The germline gives CDR1 WNHNN, CDR2 SYGVQD (reference sequence). Between the trimmed V and J ends, which lost 8 bases and 1 base, there was a span of 11 bases. The CDR3 has 13 amino acids. The CDR3, as DNA: TGCGCCAGCCCTGGACATTATAACTATGGCTACACCTTC. Amino acids: CASPGHYNYGYTF.

The chain is built from TRBV18 and TRBJ2-7; 9 bases match TRBD2. Germline V lookup: CDR1 KGHSH, CDR2 LQKENI. V lost 5 bases and J lost 3; bases outside the gene matches: 17. There are 18 residues in the CDR3. The CDR3 protein is CASSSGGRTRDADYEQYF. The DNA for the CDR3 is TGTGCCAGCTCAAGCGGGGGGCGGACCCGGGACGCGGACTACGAGCAGTACTTC.

This clone was observed once. This rearrangement joins TRBV4-3 to TRBJ2-6; 9 nucleotides agree with TRBD1. Germline lookup yields CDR1 LGHNA and CDR2 YSLEER. V shed 3 bases, J shed 2 bases, and the junction held 8 bases outside the gene matches. This CDR3 has 18 residues. In DNA, the CDR3 is TGCGCCAGCAGCCAGCAGACAGGGGGATTAGCTGGGGCCAACGTCCTGACTTTC. Encoded protein: CASSQQTGGLAGANVLTF.

By share of the sample, this clone is medium-sized. This chain uses TRBV7-8 with TRBJ2-7, with 7 nucleotides matching TRBD1. Germline V gene data show CDR1 as SGHVS and CDR2 as FQNEAQ. The CDR3 has 13 amino acids. Unmatched junction bases numbered 4, after V lost 5 bases and J lost 3 bases. The CDR3 DNA follows: TGTGCCAGCAGCAACCGACAGGGCTACGAGCAGTACTTC. This gives the protein CASSNRQGYEQYF. Supplemented by reference TRBV7-8 and TRBJ2-7, the full variable domain reads GAGVSQSPRYKVAKRGQDVALRCDPISGHVSLFWYQQALGQGPEFLTYFQNEAQLDKSGLPSDRFFAERPEGSVSTLKIQRTQQEDSAVYLCASSNRQGYEQYFGPGTRLTVT.